A selection of T cell receptor beta chains follows, all from one sample in a study of control samples from healthy donors and cancer patients. Libraries were prepared by immunoSEQ multiplex PCR; TCRdb keeps only in-frame clonotypes and omits some of them. The sample yields 150,000 to 160,000 clones, about 94% seen once. The sample comprised blood. All receptors come from a man aged 35-49 years in good health. CDR3s include the opening cysteine and the closing phenylalanine or tryptophan. A D gene is named only where the DNA matches it firmly. Some rows mark clone size as missing; the rest say once, few, many or name a class of expanded clone.

clone size	V gene	J gene	D gene	CDR3 DNA	CDR3 protein
.	TRBV6-6	TRBJ1-6	.	TGTGCCAGCACCCAGAACGGGCGGGGGAATTCACCCCTCCACTTT	CASTQNGRGNSPLHF
.	TRBV7-9	TRBJ1-1	.	TGTGCCAGCACCCTATCCACTGAAGCTTTCTTT	CASTLSTEAFF
.	TRBV4-1	TRBJ1-3	.	TGCGCCAGCAGCCCGGGACATAGCTCTGGAAACACCATATATTTT	CASSPGHSSGNTIYF
.	TRBV2	TRBJ1-5	.	TGTGCCAGCAGTAGAAGGGAGGGCAATCAGCCCCAGCATTTT	CASSRREGNQPQHF
.	TRBV9	TRBJ1-2	TRBD1	TGTGCCAGCCAGGGGGACCCCTATGGCTACACCTTC	CASQGDPYGYTF
.	TRBV6-5	TRBJ2-5	TRBD1	TGTGCCAGCAGTTCCGACAGGGGGTGGGGTGAGACCCAGTACTTC	CASSSDRGWGETQYF
.	TRBV5-4	TRBJ2-1	TRBD1	TGTGCCAGCAGCTTGGGGACAGGGTTAAATGAGCAGTTCTTC	CASSLGTGLNEQFF
.	TRBV18	TRBJ2-7	TRBD1	TGTGCCAGCTCACCGGGGACAGGGCCCTACGAGCAGTACTTC	CASSPGTGPYEQYF
.	TRBV14	TRBJ1-2	TRBD1	TGTGCCAGCAGCCTAGGGACAGGGCTGAATGGCTACACCTTC	CASSLGTGLNGYTF
.	TRBV10-3	TRBJ2-1	.	TGTGCCATCAGTGAGAGGGGCCGGGAGAGTGGTTATGAGCAGTTCTTC	CAISERGRESGYEQFF
.	TRBV18	TRBJ1-3	TRBD1	TGTGCCAGCTCACCACCGGACGGCCAGGGGGCCCCTGGAAACACCATATATTTT	CASSPPDGQGAPGNTIYF
.	TRBV9	TRBJ1-3	.	TGTGCCAGCAGCGTAGCTCCCCCAGGGGCTGGAAACACCATATATTTT	CASSVAPPGAGNTIYF
once	TRBV24-1	TRBJ2-7	TRBD1	TGTGCCACCAGTGATTGGGCCCAAAGGACAGGAATCTCCTACGAGCAGTACTTC	CATSDWAQRTGISYEQYF
once	TRBV3-1/TRBV3-2	TRBJ2-5	TRBD2	TGTGCCAGCAGCCAAGTAGAAGCGGGGCTGGCGGAGACCCAGTACTTC	CASSQVEAGLAETQYF
.	TRBV2	TRBJ2-7	.	TGTGCCAGCAGTGAAGTACCCTCCTACGAGCAGTACTTC	CASSEVPSYEQYF
.	TRBV5-1	TRBJ1-1	.	TGCGCCAGCAGCTTGCAAATAGGCAGGAGGGACACTGAAGCTTTCTTT	CASSLQIGRRDTEAFF
.	TRBV4-3	TRBJ2-7	.	TGCGCCAGCAGCCAATCGTCCGGACACTACGAGCAGTACTTC	CASSQSSGHYEQYF
.	TRBV30	TRBJ2-5	.	TGTGCCTGGGGCACAGGGGTGACGGGGGGCAGCGAGACCCAGTACTTC	CAWGTGVTGGSETQYF
.	TRBV19	TRBJ1-1	.	TGTGCCAGTACGGGGACGCCCACTGAAGCTTTCTTT	CASTGTPTEAFF
once	TRBV11-2	TRBJ2-6	TRBD2	TGTGCCAGCAGAATGAGCGGGGCCAACTCTGGGGCCAACGTCCTGACTTTC	CASRMSGANSGANVLTF